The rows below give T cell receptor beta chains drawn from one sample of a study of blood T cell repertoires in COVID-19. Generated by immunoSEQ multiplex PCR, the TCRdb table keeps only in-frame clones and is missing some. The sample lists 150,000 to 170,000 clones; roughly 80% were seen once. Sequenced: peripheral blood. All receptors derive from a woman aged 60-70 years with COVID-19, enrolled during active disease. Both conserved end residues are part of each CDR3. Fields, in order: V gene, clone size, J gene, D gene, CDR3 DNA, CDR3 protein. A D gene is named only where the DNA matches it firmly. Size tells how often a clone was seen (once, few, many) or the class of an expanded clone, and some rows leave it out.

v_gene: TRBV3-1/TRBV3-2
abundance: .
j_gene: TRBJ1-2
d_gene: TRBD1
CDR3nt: TGTGCCAGCAGCCAAATACAGGGGTCATATGGCTACACCTTC
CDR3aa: CASSQIQGSYGYTF

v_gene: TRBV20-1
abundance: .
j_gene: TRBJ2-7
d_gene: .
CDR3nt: TGCAGTGCCCTCTCAGGGGAGCAGTACTTC
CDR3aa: CSALSGEQYF

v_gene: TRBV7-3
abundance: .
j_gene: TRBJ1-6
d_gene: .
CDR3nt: TGTGCCAGCAGCGTGACAGTTAATTCACCCCTCCACTTT
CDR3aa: CASSVTVNSPLHF

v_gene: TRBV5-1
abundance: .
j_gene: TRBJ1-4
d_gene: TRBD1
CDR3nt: TGCGCCAGCAGCTCCCAGGGGGTTGGTAGTCGTAATGAAAAACTGTTTTTT
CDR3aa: CASSSQGVGSRNEKLFF

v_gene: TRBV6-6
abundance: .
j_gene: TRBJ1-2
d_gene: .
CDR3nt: TGTGCCAGCAGTTACATGACAGACAATGGCTACACCTTC
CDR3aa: CASSYMTDNGYTF

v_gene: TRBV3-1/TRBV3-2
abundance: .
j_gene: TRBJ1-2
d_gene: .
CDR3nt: TGTGCCAGCCTGGGGGCGGCGTTGGGTGGCTACACCTTC
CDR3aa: CASLGAALGGYTF

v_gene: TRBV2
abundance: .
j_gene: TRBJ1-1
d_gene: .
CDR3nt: TGTGCCAGCAGTGAGGTGCGGGGGGAGAACACTGAAGCTTTCTTT
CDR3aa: CASSEVRGENTEAFF

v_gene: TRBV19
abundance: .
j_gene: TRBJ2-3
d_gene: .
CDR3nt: TGTGCCAGTAGTATCCTCCGGAGGGATACGCAGTATTTT
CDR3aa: CASSILRRDTQYF

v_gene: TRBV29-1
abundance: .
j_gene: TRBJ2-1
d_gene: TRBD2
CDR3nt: TGCAGCGTACGGGGGGGCCCAGGGAATGAGCAGTTCTTC
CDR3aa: CSVRGGPGNEQFF

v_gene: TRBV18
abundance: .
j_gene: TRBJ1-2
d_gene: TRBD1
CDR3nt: TGTGCCAGCTCATCGGGACAGAACTATGGCTACACCTTC
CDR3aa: CASSSGQNYGYTF

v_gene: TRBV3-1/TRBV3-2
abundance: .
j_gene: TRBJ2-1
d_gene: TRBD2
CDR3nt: TGTGCCAGCAGCCCCCCGGGACTAGACTTCCTTGCTGAGCAGTTCTTC
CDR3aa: CASSPPGLDFLAEQFF

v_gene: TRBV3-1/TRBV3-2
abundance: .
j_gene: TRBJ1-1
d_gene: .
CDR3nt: TGTGCCAGCAGCCTCGGACAGATGAACACTGAAGCTTTCTTT
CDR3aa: CASSLGQMNTEAFF

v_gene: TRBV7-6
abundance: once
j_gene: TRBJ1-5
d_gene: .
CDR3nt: TGTGCCAGCAGCTTATCCCATAGCAATCAGCCCCAGCATTTT
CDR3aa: CASSLSHSNQPQHF

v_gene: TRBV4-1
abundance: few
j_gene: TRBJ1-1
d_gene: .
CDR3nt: TGCGCCAGCAGCCAACTAACTACCTTAAACACTGAAGCTTTCTTT
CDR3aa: CASSQLTTLNTEAFF

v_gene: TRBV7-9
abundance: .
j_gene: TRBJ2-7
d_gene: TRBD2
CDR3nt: TGTGCCAGCAGCTTCGGGACTAGCGGAAACTACGAGCAGTACTTC
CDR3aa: CASSFGTSGNYEQYF

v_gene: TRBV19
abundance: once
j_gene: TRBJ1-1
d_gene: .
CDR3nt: TGTGCCAGTAGTATAGAGGCGGGGCAGCGGTACATGAACACTGAAGCTTTCTTT
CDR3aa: CASSIEAGQRYMNTEAFF

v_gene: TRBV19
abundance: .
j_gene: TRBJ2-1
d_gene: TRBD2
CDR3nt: TGTGCCAGTAGTACCGCTAGCGGGGGGTTTCAGTTCTTC
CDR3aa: CASSTASGGFQFF

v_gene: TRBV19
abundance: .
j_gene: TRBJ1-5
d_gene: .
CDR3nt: TGTGCCAGTAGAGGACAGCTTCTGCCCCAGCATTTT
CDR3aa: CASRGQLLPQHF

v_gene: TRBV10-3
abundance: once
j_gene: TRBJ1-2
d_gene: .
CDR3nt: TGTGCCATCAGTGTGGACAGCATCTATGGCTACACCTTC
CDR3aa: CAISVDSIYGYTF

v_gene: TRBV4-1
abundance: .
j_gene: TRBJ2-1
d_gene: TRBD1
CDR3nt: TGCGCCAGCAGCCTCGGGACAGGGGAAAATGAGCAGTTCTTC
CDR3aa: CASSLGTGENEQFF

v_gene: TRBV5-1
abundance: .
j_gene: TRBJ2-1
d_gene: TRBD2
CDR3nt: TGCGCCAGCAGCATCCGGGGGGATGAGCAGTTCTTC
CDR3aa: CASSIRGDEQFF

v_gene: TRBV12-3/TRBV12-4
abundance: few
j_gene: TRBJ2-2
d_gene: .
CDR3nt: TGTGCCTCCCGGAAGGGGGGGACCGGGGAGCTGTTTTTT
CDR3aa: CASRKGGTGELFF

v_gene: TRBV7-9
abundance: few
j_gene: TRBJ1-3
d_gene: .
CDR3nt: TGTGCCAGCAGCCGGTCTGGAGCAGGGTGGTATGGAAACACCATATATTTT
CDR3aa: CASSRSGAGWYGNTIYF

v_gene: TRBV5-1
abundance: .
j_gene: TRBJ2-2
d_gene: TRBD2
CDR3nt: TGCGCCAGCAGCTTGGTGGCTAGCGGGGCCCTGACGGCCACCGGGGAGCTGTTTTTT
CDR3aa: CASSLVASGALTATGELFF

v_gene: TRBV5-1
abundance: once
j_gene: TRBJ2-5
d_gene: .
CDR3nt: TGCGCCAGCAGCTTGGCCTGGGCCCAAGAGACCCAGTACTTC
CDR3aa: CASSLAWAQETQYF

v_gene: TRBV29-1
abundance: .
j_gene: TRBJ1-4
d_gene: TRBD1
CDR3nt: TGCAGCGTTGGGGACAGGGGGCTAGAAAAACTGTTTTTT
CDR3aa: CSVGDRGLEKLFF

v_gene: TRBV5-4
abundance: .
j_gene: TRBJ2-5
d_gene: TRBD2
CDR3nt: TGTGCCAGCAGCTTGCGGGTGTCTAGCGGGGGGACCCAAGAGACCCAGTACTTC
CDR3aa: CASSLRVSSGGTQETQYF

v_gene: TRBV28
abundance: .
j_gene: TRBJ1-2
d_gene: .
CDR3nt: TGTGCCAGCAGTTACCAGCGTGGCTACACCTTC
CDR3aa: CASSYQRGYTF

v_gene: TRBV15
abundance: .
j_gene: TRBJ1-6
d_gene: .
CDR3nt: TGTGCCACCAGCAGAGAGGCAAGGGGGATTTCACCCCTCCACTTT
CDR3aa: CATSREARGISPLHF

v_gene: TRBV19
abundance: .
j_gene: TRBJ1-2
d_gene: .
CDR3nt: TGTGCCAGTAGCCCAGGTTTTGGCTACACCTTC
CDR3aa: CASSPGFGYTF

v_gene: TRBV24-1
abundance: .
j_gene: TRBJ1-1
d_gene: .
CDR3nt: TGTGCCACCAGGGGTCTGCGGGACGGGAACACTGAAGCTTTCTTT
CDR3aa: CATRGLRDGNTEAFF

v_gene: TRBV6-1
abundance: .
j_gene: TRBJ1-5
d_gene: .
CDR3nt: TGTGCCAGCAGTGAATTCGGCGGAGATCAGCCCCAGCATTTT
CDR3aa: CASSEFGGDQPQHF

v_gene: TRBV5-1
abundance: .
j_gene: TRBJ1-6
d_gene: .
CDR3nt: TGCGCCAGCAGCTTTGGGGGGGCCCATAATTCACCCCTCCACTTT
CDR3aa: CASSFGGAHNSPLHF

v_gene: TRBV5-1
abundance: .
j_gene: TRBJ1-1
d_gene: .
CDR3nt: TGCGCCAGCAGCTTGAATCAGGGTAACACTGAAGCTTTCTTT
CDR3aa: CASSLNQGNTEAFF

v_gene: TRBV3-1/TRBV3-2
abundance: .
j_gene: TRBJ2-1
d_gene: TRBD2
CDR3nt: TGTGCCAGCAGCCAAGATAGTAGCGGGAGGGCCAACAATGAGCAGTTCTTC
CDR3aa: CASSQDSSGRANNEQFF

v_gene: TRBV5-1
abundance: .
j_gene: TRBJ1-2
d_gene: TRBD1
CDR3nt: TGCGCCAGCAGCTTGTCCGGGACAGGGGTCGCTGAAACCTTC
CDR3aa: CASSLSGTGVAETF

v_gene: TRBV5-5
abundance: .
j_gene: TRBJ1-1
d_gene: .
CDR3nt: TGTGCCAGCAGCGTCAGGGTAATCAGCACTGAAGCTTTCTTT
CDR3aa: CASSVRVISTEAFF

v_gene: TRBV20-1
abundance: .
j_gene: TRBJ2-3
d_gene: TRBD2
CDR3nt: TGCAGTCGAGCGGGGGCGGATACGCAGTATTTT
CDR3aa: CSRAGADTQYF

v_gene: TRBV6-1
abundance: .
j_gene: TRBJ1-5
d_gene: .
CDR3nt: TGTGCCAGCAGTGAAGGACGGGATCAGCCCCAGCATTTT
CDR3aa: CASSEGRDQPQHF

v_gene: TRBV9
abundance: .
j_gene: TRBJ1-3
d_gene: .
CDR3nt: TGTGCCAGCAGCCCCCCCGGCGCGGCTGGAAACACCATATATTTT
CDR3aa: CASSPPGAAGNTIYF

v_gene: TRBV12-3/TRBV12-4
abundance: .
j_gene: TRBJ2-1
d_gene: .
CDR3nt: TGTGCCAGCAGCCCCCTCAGGGAGCAGTTCTTC
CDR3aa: CASSPLREQFF

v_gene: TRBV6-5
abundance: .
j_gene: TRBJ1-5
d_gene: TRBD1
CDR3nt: TGTGCCAGCACCCGCCCCGGGACAGTGTTTCAGCCCCAGCATTTT
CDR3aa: CASTRPGTVFQPQHF

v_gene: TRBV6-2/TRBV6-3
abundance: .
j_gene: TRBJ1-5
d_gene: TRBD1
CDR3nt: TGTGCCAGCAGTTACGGGACAGTTAGCAATCAGCCCCAGCATTTT
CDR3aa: CASSYGTVSNQPQHF

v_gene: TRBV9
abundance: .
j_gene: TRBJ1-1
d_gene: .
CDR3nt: TGTGCCAGCAGCGTAGCTGGACATGAAGCTTTCTTT
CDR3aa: CASSVAGHEAFF

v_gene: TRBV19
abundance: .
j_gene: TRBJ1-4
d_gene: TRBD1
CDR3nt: TGTGCCAGTGACAGGGGGCTGGCTAATGAAAAACTGTTTTTT
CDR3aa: CASDRGLANEKLFF

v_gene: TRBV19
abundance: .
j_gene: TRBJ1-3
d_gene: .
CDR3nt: TGTGCCAGCAAAGTCGACCGGAGCTCTGGAAACACCATATATTTT
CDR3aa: CASKVDRSSGNTIYF

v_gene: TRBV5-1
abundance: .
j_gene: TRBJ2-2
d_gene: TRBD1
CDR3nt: TGCGCCAGCAGCGTACTGGGACAGGTGTACACCGGGGAGCTGTTTTTT
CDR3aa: CASSVLGQVYTGELFF

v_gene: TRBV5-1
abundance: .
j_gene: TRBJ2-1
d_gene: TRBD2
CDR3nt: TGCGCCAGCAGCCCCTCGACTAGCGGGCTCAATGAGCAGTTCTTC
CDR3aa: CASSPSTSGLNEQFF

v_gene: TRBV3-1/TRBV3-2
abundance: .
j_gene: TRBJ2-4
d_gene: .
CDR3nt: TGTGCCAGCAGCCAAGTCAAGGAGGGATTTGCTTCCAAAAACATTCAGTACTTC
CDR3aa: CASSQVKEGFASKNIQYF

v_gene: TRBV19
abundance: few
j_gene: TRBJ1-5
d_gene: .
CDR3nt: TGTGCCAGCGACCACGGGGGTGTTCAGCCCCAGCATTTT
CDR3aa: CASDHGGVQPQHF

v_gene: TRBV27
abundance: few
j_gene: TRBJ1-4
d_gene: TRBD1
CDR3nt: TGTGCCAGCAGTTTTCTGGACAGGGTGGGCGAAAAACTGTTTTTT
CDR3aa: CASSFLDRVGEKLFF

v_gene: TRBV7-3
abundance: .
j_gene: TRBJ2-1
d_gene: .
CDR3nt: TGTGCCAGCAGCTTGTCTTCCCTCTCCTACAATGAGCAGTTCTTC
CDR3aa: CASSLSSLSYNEQFF

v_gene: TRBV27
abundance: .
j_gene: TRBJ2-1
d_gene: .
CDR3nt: TGTGCCAGCAGCCCCTCTAGCCCGAGCTCCTACAATGAGCAGTTCTTC
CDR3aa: CASSPSSPSSYNEQFF

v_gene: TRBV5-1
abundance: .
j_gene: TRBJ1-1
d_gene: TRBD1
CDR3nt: TGCGCCAGCAGCCGGGGACAGGGGAACACTGAAGCTTTCTTT
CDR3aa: CASSRGQGNTEAFF

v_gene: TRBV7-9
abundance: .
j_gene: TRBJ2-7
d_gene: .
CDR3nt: TGTGCCAGCAGTCCTGAGCGGAGACCCCCCTACGAGCAGTACTTC
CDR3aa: CASSPERRPPYEQYF

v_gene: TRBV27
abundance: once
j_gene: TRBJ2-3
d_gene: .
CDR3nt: TGTGCCAGCAGCCGGGACTCAACTAGCACAGATACGCAGTATTTT
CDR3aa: CASSRDSTSTDTQYF

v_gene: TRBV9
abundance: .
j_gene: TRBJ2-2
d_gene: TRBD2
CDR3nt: TGTGCCAGCAGCGTAATTAGCGGGGCATTCACCGGGGAGCTGTTTTTT
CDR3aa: CASSVISGAFTGELFF

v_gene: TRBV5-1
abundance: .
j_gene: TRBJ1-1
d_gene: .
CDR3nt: TGCGCCAGCAGTGGCGGGGGGTCAATGAACACTGAAGCTTTCTTT
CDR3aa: CASSGGGSMNTEAFF

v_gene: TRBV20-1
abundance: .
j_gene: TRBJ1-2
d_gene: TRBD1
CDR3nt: TGCAGTGCTAGTGGGTGGGACAGGGGTGACTATGGCTACACCTTC
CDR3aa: CSASGWDRGDYGYTF

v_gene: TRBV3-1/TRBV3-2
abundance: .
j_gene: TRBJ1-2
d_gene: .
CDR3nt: TGTGCCAGCAGCCCATCTGGCGGGACCTATGGCTACACCTTC
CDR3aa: CASSPSGGTYGYTF